Below are 11 T cell receptor beta chains sequenced from a single sample in a study of T cells in Graves' hyperthyroidism and ophthalmopathy. TCR beta CDR3 sequences were amplified from RNA transcripts. Primed by the HTBI set, a first-round RT-PCR was run on the TCR CDR3. Via MiXCR, TCRdb re-called the multiplex PCR reads, giving one row per CDR3 protein. Found here are 660,000 or so distinct CDR3 sequences, more than 20% of them singletons; the top ten hold 30% to 40%. The sequencing input was blood. The receptors derive from a young man with Graves' ophthalmopathy.

This clonotype was observed at least ten times. This rearrangement joins TRBV28 to TRBJ1-4; D gene ambiguous. Per germline, CDR1 MDHEN and CDR2 SYDVKM. This CDR3 contains 13 residues. Trimming pared 6 bases from V and 5 bases from J, leaving 10 bases between. CDR3 coding DNA: TGTGCCAGCAGCGGGAGAAACAATGAAAAACTGTTTTTT. This codes for CASSGRNNEKLFF.

The rearrangement uses TRBV2 and TRBJ2-7, with a possible D match to TRBD2 (5 bases). The CDR3 loop spans 14 amino acids. Trimming shortened V by 4 bases and J by 1 base, and 11 bases separated the two germline ends. The germline CDR1 and CDR2 sequences are SNHLY and FYNNEI. This chain's CDR3 is CASSGTAGSYEQYF. DNA of the CDR3: TGTGCCAGCAGTGGAACGGCGGGTTCCTACGAGCAGTACTTC.

The chain's CDR3 is CASSLASGRAYEQYF. The CDR3 DNA reads TGTGCCAGCAGTTTAGCGTCAGGCCGGGCCTACGAGCAGTACTTC. V is TRBV28 and J is TRBJ2-7; no clear D. The CDR3 is made up of 15 amino acids. With 2 bases removed from V and 2 bases from J, the gap between germline ends came to 13 bases. Germline V gene lookup returns CDR1 MDHEN and CDR2 SYDVKM.

The chain joins TRBV6-1 to TRBJ2-3; D is possibly TRBD1 or TRBD2 (5 bases each). Deletions cut 11 bases from V and 5 bases from J, with 8 bases between. The CDR3 totals 10 residues. Germline V gene lookup returns CDR1 MNHNS and CDR2 SASEGT. CDR3 sequence (DNA): TGTGCCTCTGGGGGAGATACGCAGTATTTT. This codes for CASGGDTQYF.

The V and J genes are TRBV29-1 and TRBJ1-1; no definite D call. Germline-derived CDR1 and CDR2 are SQVTM and ANQGSEA. The CDR3 sequence is 13 residues long. Trimming left V 5 bases short and J 0 bases short, with 10 bases between. CDR3 sequence reads: CSVSRGMNTEAFF. For the CDR3, the DNA is TGCAGCGTTTCACGGGGAATGAACACTGAAGCTTTCTTT.

This clonotype appeared many times. The J gene is TRBJ2-7, the V gene TRBV20-1; tentative D call: TRBD2 (5 bases). The germline V and J ends were trimmed by 2 bases and 4 bases, with 15 bases remaining between them. CDR1 is DFQATT and CDR2 is SNEGSKA in the germline V gene (reference sequence). This CDR3 is built from 14 residues. CDR3 nucleotides: TGCAGTGCTAGAATGGTCCAGAGGGAGTACGAGCAGTACTTC. This encodes CSARMVQREYEQYF.

The rearrangement uses TRBV5-1 and TRBJ2-7; 10 bases align to TRBD2. V gave up 2 bases and J gave up 1 base; unmatched junction bases: 6. The CDR3 runs to 16 residues. Germline-derived CDR1 and CDR2 are SGHRS and YFSETQ. The CDR3 DNA is TGCGCCAGCAGCTTCCTAGCGGGAGACGATTCCTACGAGCAGTACTTC. Protein sequence: CASSFLAGDDSYEQYF.

This clonotype occurred a few times. The chain links TRBV28 to TRBJ2-7; 16 bases match TRBD2. CDR1 MDHEN and CDR2 SYDVKM come from the germline V gene. Trimming cost V 6 bases and J 2 bases; bases outside gene matches: 4. This CDR3 region has 16 residues. The CDR3 DNA is TGTGCCAGCAGGGGACTAGCGGGAGGGCCGGCCTACGAGCAGTACTTC. This translates into CASRGLAGGPAYEQYF.

This clonotype was recorded at least ten times. V and J are TRBV11-2 and TRBJ2-7; 7 nucleotides align to TRBD2. In germline, CDR1 is SGHAT, CDR2 FQNNGV. CDR3 length: 15 amino acids. V lost 1 base to trimming and J lost 5 bases; unmatched junction nucleotides: 8. The DNA of the CDR3 is TGTGCCAGCAGCTTAGGGATAGCGGGCGGCGACGAGCAGTACTTC. It translates to CASSLGIAGGDEQYF.

This clonotype has a count of ten or more. V gene TRBV7-2 combines with J gene TRBJ1-5, with D maybe TRBD1 (5 bases). The V gene lost 1 base and the J gene lost 4 bases, with 26 bases spanning the gap. CDR3 size: 20 residues. Germline V lookup: CDR1 SGHTA, CDR2 FQGNSA. This chain's CDR3 is CASSLGAGTWDQLRNQPQHF. DNA for the CDR3: TGTGCCAGCAGCTTAGGGGCTGGGACCTGGGATCAACTTCGTAATCAGCCCCAGCATTTT.

In this sample, this clonotype turned up many times. The gene calls are TRBV28 and TRBJ2-1; 12 bases are a match to TRBD2. V lost 5 bases, J lost 4 bases, and 6 bases stayed unmatched. Germline CDR1 and CDR2: MDHEN and SYDVKM. CDR3 length: 16 residues. The CDR3 reads CASSLTSGRSYNEQFF. The CDR3 DNA is TGTGCCAGCAGTCTTACTAGCGGGAGGAGTTACAATGAGCAGTTCTTC.